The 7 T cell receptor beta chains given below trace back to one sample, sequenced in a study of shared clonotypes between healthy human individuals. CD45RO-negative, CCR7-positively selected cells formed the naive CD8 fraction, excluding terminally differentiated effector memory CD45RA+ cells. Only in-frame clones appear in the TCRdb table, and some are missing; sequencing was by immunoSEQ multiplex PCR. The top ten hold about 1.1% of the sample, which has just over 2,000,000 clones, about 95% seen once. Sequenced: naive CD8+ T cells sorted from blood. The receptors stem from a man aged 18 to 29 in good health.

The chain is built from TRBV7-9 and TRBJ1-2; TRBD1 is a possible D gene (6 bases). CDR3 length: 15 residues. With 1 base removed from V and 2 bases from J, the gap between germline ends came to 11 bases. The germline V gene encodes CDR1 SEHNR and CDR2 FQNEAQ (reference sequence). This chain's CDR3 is CASSLESQGNYGYTF. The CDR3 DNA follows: TGTGCCAGCAGCTTAGAGTCCCAGGGGAACTATGGCTACACCTTC.

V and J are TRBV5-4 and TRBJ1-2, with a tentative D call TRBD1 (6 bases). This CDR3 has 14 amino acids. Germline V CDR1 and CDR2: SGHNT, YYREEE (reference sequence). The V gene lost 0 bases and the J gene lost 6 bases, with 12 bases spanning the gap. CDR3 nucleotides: TGTGCCAGCAGCTTGGACGGGGGGCAGAATGGCTACACCTTC. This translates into CASSLDGGQNGYTF. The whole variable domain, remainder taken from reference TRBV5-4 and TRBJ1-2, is ETGVTQSPTHLIKTRGQQVTLRCSSQSGHNTVSWYQQALGQGPQFIFQYYREEENGRGNFPPRFSGLQFPNYSSELNVNALELDDSALYLCASSLDGGQNGYTFGSGTRLTVV.

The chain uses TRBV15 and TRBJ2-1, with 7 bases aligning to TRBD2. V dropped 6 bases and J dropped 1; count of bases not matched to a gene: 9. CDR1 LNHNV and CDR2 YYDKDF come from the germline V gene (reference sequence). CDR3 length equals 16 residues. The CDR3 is CATRLGGLGSYNEQFF. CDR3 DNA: TGTGCCACCAGGTTGGGTGGACTAGGGTCCTACAATGAGCAGTTCTTC.

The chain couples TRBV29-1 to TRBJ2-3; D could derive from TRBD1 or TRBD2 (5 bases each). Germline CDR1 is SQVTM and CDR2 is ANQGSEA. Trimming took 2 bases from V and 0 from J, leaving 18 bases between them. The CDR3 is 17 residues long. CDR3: CSVEIVSRESSTDTQYF. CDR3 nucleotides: TGCAGCGTTGAAATAGTAAGCAGGGAGTCTAGCACAGATACGCAGTATTTT.

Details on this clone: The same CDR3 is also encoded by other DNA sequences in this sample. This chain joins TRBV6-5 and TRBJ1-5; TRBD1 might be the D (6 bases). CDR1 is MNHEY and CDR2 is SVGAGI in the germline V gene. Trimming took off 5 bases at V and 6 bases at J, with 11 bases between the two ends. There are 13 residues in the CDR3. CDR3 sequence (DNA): TGTGCCAGCAGTGGGGGGGCCGGTCAGCCCCAGCATTTT. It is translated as CASSGGAGQPQHF.

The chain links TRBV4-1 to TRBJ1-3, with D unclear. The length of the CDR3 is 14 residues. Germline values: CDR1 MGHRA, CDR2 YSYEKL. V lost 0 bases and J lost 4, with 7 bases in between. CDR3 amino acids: CASSQDRPGNTIYF. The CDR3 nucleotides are TGCGCCAGCAGCCAAGATCGTCCGGGAAACACCATATATTTT.

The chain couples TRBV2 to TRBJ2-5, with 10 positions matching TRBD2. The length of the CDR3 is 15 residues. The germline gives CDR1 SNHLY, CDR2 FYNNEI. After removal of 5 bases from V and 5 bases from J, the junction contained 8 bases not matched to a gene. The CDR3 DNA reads TGTGCCAGCAGTTCAAGCGGGGGGGAATTGGAGACCCAGTACTTC. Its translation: CASSSSGGELETQYF.